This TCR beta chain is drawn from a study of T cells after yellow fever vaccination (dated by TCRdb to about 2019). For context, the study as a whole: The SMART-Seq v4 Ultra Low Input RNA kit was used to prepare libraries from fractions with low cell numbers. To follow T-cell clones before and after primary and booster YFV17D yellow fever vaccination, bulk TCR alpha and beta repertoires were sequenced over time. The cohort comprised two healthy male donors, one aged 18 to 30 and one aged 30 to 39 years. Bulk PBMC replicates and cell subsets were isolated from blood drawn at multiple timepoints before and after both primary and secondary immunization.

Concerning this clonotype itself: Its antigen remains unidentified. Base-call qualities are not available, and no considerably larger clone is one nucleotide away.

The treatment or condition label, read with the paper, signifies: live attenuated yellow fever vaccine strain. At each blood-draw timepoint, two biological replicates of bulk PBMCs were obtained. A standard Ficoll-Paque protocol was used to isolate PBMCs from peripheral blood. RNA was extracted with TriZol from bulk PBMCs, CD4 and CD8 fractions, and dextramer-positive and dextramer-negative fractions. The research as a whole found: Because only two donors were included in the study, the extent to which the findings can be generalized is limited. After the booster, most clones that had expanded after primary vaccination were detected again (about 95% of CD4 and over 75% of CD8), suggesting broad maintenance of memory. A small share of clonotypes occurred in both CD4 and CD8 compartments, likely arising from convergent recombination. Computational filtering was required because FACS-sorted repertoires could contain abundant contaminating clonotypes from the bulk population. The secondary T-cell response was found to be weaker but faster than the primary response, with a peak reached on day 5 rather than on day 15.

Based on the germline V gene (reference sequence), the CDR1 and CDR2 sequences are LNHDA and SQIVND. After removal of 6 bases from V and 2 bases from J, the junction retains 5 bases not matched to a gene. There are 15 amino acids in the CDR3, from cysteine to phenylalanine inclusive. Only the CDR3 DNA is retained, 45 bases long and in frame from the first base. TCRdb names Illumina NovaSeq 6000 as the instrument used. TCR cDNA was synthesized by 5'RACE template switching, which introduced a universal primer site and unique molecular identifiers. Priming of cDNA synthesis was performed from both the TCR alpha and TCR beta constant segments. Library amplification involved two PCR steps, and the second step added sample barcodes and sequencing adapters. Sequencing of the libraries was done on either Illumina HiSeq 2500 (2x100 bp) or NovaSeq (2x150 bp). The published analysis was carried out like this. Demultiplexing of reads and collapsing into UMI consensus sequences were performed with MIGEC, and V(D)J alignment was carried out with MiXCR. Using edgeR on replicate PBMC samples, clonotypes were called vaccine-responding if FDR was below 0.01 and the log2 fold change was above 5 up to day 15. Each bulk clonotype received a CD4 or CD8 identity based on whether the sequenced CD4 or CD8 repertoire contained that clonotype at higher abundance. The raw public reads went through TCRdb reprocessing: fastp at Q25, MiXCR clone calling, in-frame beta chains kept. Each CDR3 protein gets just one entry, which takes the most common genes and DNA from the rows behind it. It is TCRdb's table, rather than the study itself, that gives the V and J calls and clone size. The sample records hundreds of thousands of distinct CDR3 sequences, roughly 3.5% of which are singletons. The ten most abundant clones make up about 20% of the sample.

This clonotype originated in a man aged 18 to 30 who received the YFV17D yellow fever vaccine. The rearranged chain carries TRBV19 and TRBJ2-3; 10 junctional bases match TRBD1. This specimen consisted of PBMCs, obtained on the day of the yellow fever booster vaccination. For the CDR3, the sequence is CASRGQGVFTDTQYF. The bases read TGTGCCAGTAGAGGACAGGGGGTTTTCACAGATACGCAGTATTTT.